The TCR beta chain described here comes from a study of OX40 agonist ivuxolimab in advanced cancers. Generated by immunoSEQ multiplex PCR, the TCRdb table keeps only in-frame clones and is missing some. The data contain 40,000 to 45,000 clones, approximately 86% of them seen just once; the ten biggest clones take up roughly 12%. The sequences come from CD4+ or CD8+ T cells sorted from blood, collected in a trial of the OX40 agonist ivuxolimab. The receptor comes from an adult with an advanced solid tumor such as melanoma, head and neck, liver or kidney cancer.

DNA of the CDR3: TGTGCCAGGGCGCGGGATAGGGGCTACACCTTC. Protein product: CARARDRGYTF. The J gene is TRBJ1-2, the V gene TRBV6-5; D unclear. Trimming removed 9 bases at V and 8 bases at J, with 13 bases between. This CDR3 comprises 11 residues. CDR1 and CDR2 from the germline V gene are MNHEY and SVGAGI.